This T cell receptor beta chain appears in the sequencing data of a study of molecular identifiers for immune sequencing clone quantification. Whole-study findings and limits: In cases of identical TCR molecules sharing a barcode, highly expanded clone sizes could be underestimated. The study found clones above 20 RNA copies held over 99% of effector molecules and under 1% in naive cells.

In preparing bulk TCR libraries, previously described methods and listed TCR primers were used. TCRdb reprocessed the PCR reads via MiXCR and lists one record per CDR3 protein. The sample consists of some 590,000 distinct CDR3 sequences, around 25% of them appearing once. The germline CDR1 and CDR2 sequences are MDHEN and SYDVKM. This CDR3 has 19 residues. With respect to this clonotype: The target antigen is unknown. At one end, the junction sequence differs from germline, possibly due to a read error.

The TCR sequence derives from a human donor in good health. Some libraries in this study had Jurkat cell RNA spiked in. The chain joins TRBV28 to TRBJ2-1; D may be TRBD1 (6 bases). Sequencing input: naive CD8+ T cells from blood, with Jurkat cell RNA spiked in. Described subset: FACS-sorted CD8+CD4-CCR7+CD45RA+ naive T cells. The CDR3 is CASSYTPDRDTYSRNERFF. The CDR3 DNA reads TGTGCCAGCAGTTACACGCCTGACCGGGACACCTACAGTCGCAATGAGCGGTTCTTC.